One and the same sample provided the 20 T cell receptor beta chains below, sequenced in a study of blood T cell repertoires in COVID-19 (TCRdb year 2020). The protocol used for the library was the immunoSEQ multiplex PCR assay. TCRdb took this table from immuneACCESS and kept in-frame rearrangements with V and J called. Such tables lack part of the clones; where checked against another copy, unresolved V genes explain under half of the gap, and the rest is unexplained. The sample profile shows fewer than 300,000 clones; approximately 87% of them were found once. The top ten hold just over 2.5% of the sample. The sequencing input was peripheral blood. These receptors all come from a woman in her 70s with active or convalescent COVID-19.

The rearrangement uses TRBV7-2 and TRBJ1-1; D uncertain. The CDR3 has 15 residues. V was pared by 0 bases and J by 4 bases, with 12 bases between. Per the germline V gene, CDR1 is SGHTA and CDR2 is FQGNSA. CDR3 loop: CASSLALGQLTEAFF. The CDR3 DNA reads TGTGCCAGCAGCTTAGCGCTTGGGCAGCTCACTGAAGCTTTCTTT.

The chain joins TRBV30 to TRBJ1-4; maybe TRBD1 (5 bases). V was shortened by 0 bases and J by 7 bases, with 15 bases between the two germline ends. CDR3 length: 15 amino acids. Germline V CDR1 and CDR2: GTSNPN, SVGIG (reference sequence). CDR3 protein: CAWSVLEGGGEKLFF. The CDR3 nucleotides read TGTGCCTGGAGTGTACTTGAGGGCGGGGGTGAAAAACTGTTTTTT.

Only one count was recorded for this clone. This chain uses TRBV3-1 (or the pseudogene TRBV3-2) with TRBJ1-5; D gene ambiguous. V was cut by 4 bases and J by 6 bases, with 10 bases left in between. The CDR3 length is 13 residues. CDR1 LGHDT and CDR2 YNNKEL come from the germline V gene (reference sequence). CDR3 DNA: TGTGCCAGCAGCCCCCCACTTACTCAGCCCCAGCATTTT. It encodes CASSPPLTQPQHF.

The chain links TRBV7-9 to TRBJ1-1; D unclear. This CDR3 has 12 amino acids. Per germline, CDR1 SEHNR and CDR2 FQNEAQ (reference sequence). Trimming took 5 bases from V and 11 from J, leaving 15 bases between them. The CDR3 sequence is CASSPASPGAFF. The CDR3 nucleotides read TGTGCCAGCAGCCCGGCTTCCCCGGGGGCTTTCTTT.

This rearrangement joins TRBV5-1 to TRBJ2-7; TRBD1 agrees at 7 bases. The CDR3 sequence is 14 residues long. Germline lookup yields CDR1 SGHRS and CDR2 YFSETQ. Losses at the gene ends were 4 bases for V and 5 bases for J; bases not matched to a gene: 9. This chain's CDR3 is CASSRPTGTHEQYF. In DNA form, the CDR3 reads TGCGCCAGCAGCCGCCCGACAGGGACCCACGAGCAGTACTTC.

The chain carries TRBV3-1 (or the pseudogene TRBV3-2) and TRBJ1-5, with D unresolved. From germline, CDR1 is LGHDT and CDR2 YNNKEL (reference sequence). With 4 bases removed from V and 4 bases from J, the gap between germline ends came to 11 bases. CDR3 size: 14 residues. The CDR3 loop reads CASSLFGDNQPQHF. The CDR3 region has the DNA TGTGCCAGCAGCCTATTTGGAGATAATCAGCCCCAGCATTTT.

The rearrangement uses TRBV3-1 (or the pseudogene TRBV3-2) and TRBJ1-4, with 8 bases that match TRBD1. J lost 7 bases, V lost 0 bases, and 13 bases had no gene match. Germline values: CDR1 LGHDT, CDR2 YNNKEL (reference sequence). The CDR3 runs to 18 residues. CDR3 in DNA: TGTGCCAGCAGCCAAGATTTGGGGACAGGCTCGACGAGTGAAAAACTGTTTTTT. Residues: CASSQDLGTGSTSEKLFF.

Comments on this clone: The same CDR3 arises from other DNA sequences in this sample as well. This sequence joins TRBV4-2 and TRBJ1-5; 10 nucleotides align to TRBD1. The V and J ends lost 0 bases and 5 bases, in that order; junction bases with no gene match: 4. Per germline, CDR1 LGHNA and CDR2 YNFKEQ. This CDR3 is built from 16 residues. The CDR3 nucleotides are TGTGCCAGCAGCCAAGATCGGACAGGGGGGGATCAGCCCCAGCATTTT. It encodes CASSQDRTGGDQPQHF.

The V gene is TRBV3-1 (or the pseudogene TRBV3-2), the J gene TRBJ1-4; D possibly corresponds to TRBD1 (5 bases). The CDR3 has 14 residues. V lost 3 bases and J 10 bases, leaving 15 bases between the germline ends. Per germline, CDR1 LGHDT and CDR2 YNNKEL (reference sequence). CDR3 sequence: CASSHATVGRKLFF. CDR3 nucleotides: TGTGCCAGCAGCCACGCGACAGTCGGTCGAAAACTGTTTTTT.

Remarks on this clone: This CDR3 is also generated by other DNA sequences in the sample. V gene TRBV6-1 combines with J gene TRBJ1-2, with D possibly being TRBD1 (5 bases). The CDR3 spans 13 residues. Germline V CDR1 and CDR2: MNHNS, SASEGT. V dropped 3 bases and J dropped 4 bases, with 9 bases sitting between them. CDR3 protein: CASSEAGTYGYTF. The CDR3 DNA reads as TGTGCCAGCAGTGAGGCGGGGACCTATGGCTACACCTTC.

This chain links TRBV18 with TRBJ2-5; possible D gene TRBD1, 6 bases. V lost 4 bases and J 3 bases, leaving 18 bases between the germline ends. The CDR3 is made up of 16 amino acids. Germline V gene lookup returns CDR1 KGHSH and CDR2 LQKENI. CDR3 in DNA: TGTGCCAGCTCACGGAGCAGGGGTTCGGTCAAAGAGACCCAGTACTTC. It yields the protein CASSRSRGSVKETQYF.

The rearrangement links TRBV13 to TRBJ2-7; D uncertain. Trimming pared 3 bases from V and 1 base from J, leaving 10 bases between. Germline CDR1 and CDR2: PRHDT and FYEKMQ (reference sequence). CDR3 length: 14 residues. The CDR3 DNA sequence: TGTGCCAGCAGCTTGGTTCTCACTTCCTACGAGCAGTACTTC. Translation: CASSLVLTSYEQYF.

The chain employs TRBV27 and TRBJ2-1; the D gene is possibly TRBD1 (5 bases). Germline V gene lookup returns CDR1 MNHEY and CDR2 SMNVEV (reference sequence). This CDR3 comprises 15 residues. V was pared by 3 bases and J by 0 bases, with 9 bases between. The CDR3 sequence: CASSFPRDSYNEQFF. The CDR3 nucleotides are TGTGCCAGCAGTTTCCCCAGGGACTCCTACAATGAGCAGTTCTTC.

This clone was detected only a few times. This chain uses TRBV9 with TRBJ1-1; tentative D call: TRBD1 (5 bases). V dropped 0 bases and J dropped 3 bases, with 9 bases sitting between them. Germline CDR1 SGDLS, CDR2 YYNGEE. CDR3 length: 14 amino acids. This CDR3 is CASSVEGRDTEAFF. Written as DNA, the CDR3 is TGTGCCAGCAGCGTAGAGGGGAGGGACACTGAAGCTTTCTTT.

V usage is TRBV24-1 and J usage is TRBJ2-1; 10 nucleotides align to TRBD1. The CDR3 has 16 amino acids. Germline-derived CDR1 and CDR2 are KGHDR and SFDVKD. The V gene end was trimmed by 6 bases and the J gene end by 4 bases; junction bases not matched to a gene: 8. CDR3 DNA sequence: TGTGCCACCAGTCTTTCCGGGACAGGGGAATACAATGAGCAGTTCTTC. As protein: CATSLSGTGEYNEQFF.

V usage is TRBV18 and J usage is TRBJ2-2; D may be TRBD2 (5 bases). This CDR3 spans 15 amino acids. V was clipped by 2 bases and J by 6 bases, with 13 bases between them. Germline assignment: CDR1 KGHSH and CDR2 LQKENI. The CDR3 region has the DNA TGTGCCAGCTCACCAGGGAGCGGAGGAGCCGGGGAGCTGTTTTTT. Translated: CASSPGSGGAGELFF.

This clone has a handful of counts. The CDR3 loop reads CASSPQNYEQYF. CDR3 DNA: TGTGCCAGCAGTCCACAGAACTACGAGCAGTACTTC. This sequence joins TRBV28 and TRBJ2-7; D remains unclear. Germline assignment: CDR1 MDHEN and CDR2 SYDVKM. Between the trimmed V and J ends, which lost 5 bases and 3 bases, there was a span of 8 bases. The CDR3 runs 12 residues.

This chain connects TRBV11-3 to TRBJ1-5; the D is unclear. Germline CDR1 SGHNT, CDR2 YENEEA. This CDR3 contains 16 residues. Between the trimmed V and J ends, which lost 1 base and 0 bases, there was a span of 10 bases. In DNA, the CDR3 is TGTGCCAGCAGCTTAGGGCAGGTAAATAGCAATCAGCCCCAGCATTTT. Its translation is CASSLGQVNSNQPQHF.

This clone was detected a few times. The rearrangement joins TRBV11-2 to TRBJ1-2, with 11 bases fitting TRBD1. The germline V gene has CDR1 SGHAT and CDR2 FQNNGV. The V segment lost 3 bases and the J segment 6 bases; nucleotides outside the gene matches: 0. The CDR3 has 13 residues. The CDR3, as DNA: TGTGCCAGCAGCTTGGACAGGGGGCATGGCTACACCTTC. This encodes CASSLDRGHGYTF.

The chain combines TRBV6-5 with TRBJ1-1; 9 nucleotides line up with TRBD1. V lost 7 bases to trimming and J lost 1 base; unmatched junction nucleotides: 7. The CDR3 spans 15 residues. The V gene's germline CDR1 is MNHEY and CDR2 SVGAGI. CDR3 coding DNA: TGTGCCAGCACGCCCCCGGACAGGGGGAACACTGAAGCTTTCTTT. This translates into CASTPPDRGNTEAFF.